This is a list of T cell receptor beta chains from one sample in a study of Tregs in tolerant kidney transplant recipients. Sequencing was performed with immunoSEQ multiplex PCR; in TCRdb, only in-frame clones are kept and a portion is missing. The sample lists about 52,000 clones; approximately 90% were seen once. The material was CD8+ T cells from blood (PBMCs), obtained 24 months after the transplant. The receptors were sampled from a human patient who received a combined kidney and bone marrow transplant. The graft donor may have contributed some T cells. The CDR3 runs from the conserved cysteine through the conserved F or W. The D gene is left open where the match is weak. Part of the rows lack a size; the others show once, few, many or a class for expanded clones.

J gene | clone size | V gene | D gene | CDR3 DNA | CDR3 protein
TRBJ1-6 | . | TRBV4-1 | . | TGCGCCAGCAGCCAAAGGGACACCGATAATTCCCCCCTCCACTTT | CASSQRDTDNSPLHF
TRBJ1-4 | few | TRBV2 | . | TGTGCCAGCAGTTCGGAAAAACTGTTTTTT | CASSSEKLFF
TRBJ2-1 | . | TRBV7-6 | TRBD2 | TGTGCCAGCAGCAGCGGGGTCTACAATGAGCAGTTCTTC | CASSSGVYNEQFF
TRBJ2-2 | few | TRBV6-1 | TRBD2 | TGTGCCAGCAGTGTTAGCGGGGGGATTCTCGGGGAGCTGTTTTTT | CASSVSGGILGELFF
TRBJ2-7 | . | TRBV5-4 | . | TGTGCCAGCCGCCCGGGTTCCTCCTACGAGCAGTACTTC | CASRPGSSYEQYF
TRBJ2-7 | . | TRBV15 | . | TGTGCCACCAGCAGAGATCTGGTCAGGGCGCACTCCTACGAGCAGTACTTC | CATSRDLVRAHSYEQYF
TRBJ2-7 | once | TRBV6-1 | TRBD1 | TGTGCCAGCAGGGAGGGACAGGGGTTACTCTACGAGCAGTACTTC | CASREGQGLLYEQYF
TRBJ1-3 | . | TRBV7-8 | TRBD1 | TGTGCCAGCAGCCCGACAGGGTCTGGAAACACCATATATTTT | CASSPTGSGNTIYF
TRBJ2-1 | . | TRBV15 | TRBD2 | TGTGCCACCAGCACCGGACGGGAGGGTAGGAATGAGCAGTTCTTC | CATSTGREGRNEQFF
TRBJ2-5 | . | TRBV18 | . | TGTGCCAGCTCACCCGGGGGGCTTGAGACCCAGTACTTC | CASSPGGLETQYF
TRBJ2-2 | . | TRBV28 | . | TGTGCCAGCAGTACAGCAGGGGTTTTCACCGGGGAGCTGTTTTTT | CASSTAGVFTGELFF
TRBJ2-1 | . | TRBV28 | TRBD1 | TGTGCCAGCGGCGACAGGGGCGCCTACAATGAGCAGTTCTTC | CASGDRGAYNEQFF
TRBJ2-3 | . | TRBV5-1 | . | TGCGCCAGCAGCTTGGGCGGGGGCCGCACAGATACGCAGTATTTT | CASSLGGGRTDTQYF
TRBJ2-1 | . | TRBV4-3 | . | TGCGCCAGCAGCCCTATGGCAGGGGTAAACAATGAGCAGTTCTTC | CASSPMAGVNNEQFF
TRBJ2-7 | . | TRBV18 | TRBD2 | TGTGCCAGCTCACCTGGGGGGGTCGACGAGCAGTACTTC | CASSPGGVDEQYF
TRBJ2-1 | . | TRBV4-3 | . | TGCGCCAGCAGCCAAGGTCGACAGTGGCGGTACAATGAGCAGTTCTTC | CASSQGRQWRYNEQFF
TRBJ1-6 | . | TRBV5-4 | . | TGTGCCAGCCCCAGGGGCCCCTATAATTCACCCCTCCACTTT | CASPRGPYNSPLHF